This T cell receptor (beta chain) comes out of a study of blood T cell repertoires in COVID-19. Study background: The United States, Italy and Spain supplied acute and convalescent COVID-19 samples. Nucleic acid was either cDNA or gDNA, and it came from T cells, B-cell-depleted T cells, or PBMCs.

Original analysis: Reference gene primer amplification in the assay estimated nucleated cell counts. Measured with immunoSEQ multiplex PCR; TCRdb has only the in-frame clones, and not every one. V, J and clone size are those of that table, while D and trimming were read from the DNA. The data contain under 200,000 clones, approximately 86% of them singletons. This CDR3 has 16 residues. J gave up 5 bases and V 4 bases, and 7 bases lay outside the gene matches. Germline values: CDR1 SEHNR, CDR2 FQNEAQ (reference sequence). This clone was seen a handful of times. This receptor was obtained from a man in his 60s who had recovered from COVID-19. The V and J genes are TRBV7-9 and TRBJ2-2; the match to TRBD1 covers 10 bases. Sequences were obtained from peripheral blood. DNA for the CDR3: TGTGCCAGCAGCTCAGTCGGGACAGGGGTAACCGGGGAGCTGTTTTTT. This sequence encodes CASSSVGTGVTGELFF.